The 9 T cell receptor beta chains given below trace back to one sample, sequenced in a study of cytomegalovirus exposure and HLA in healthy donors (TCRdb year 2017). Libraries were prepared through the immunoSEQ multiplex PCR assay. The multiplex PCR relied on a mix of 60 forward primers for TCR Vbeta segments and 13 reverse primers for TCR Jbeta segments. The source is immuneACCESS, and TCRdb retained only in-frame sequences with V and J called. Part of the clones is not carried over; for the studies checked, unresolved V genes explain less than half of this, and the remainder is unexplained. The sample includes more than 150,000 clones, with around 80% observed a single time. About 1.5% of the sample lies in the top ten. Input material: PBMCs. The receptors originated from a male donor in good health and CMV-seronegative.

This clone occurred once. The chain employs TRBV5-1 and TRBJ2-7, with TRBD2 identical over 12 bases. CDR1 is SGHRS, CDR2 YFSETQ, per germline. V dropped 2 bases and J dropped 1; count of bases not matched to a gene: 4. The CDR3 is made up of 16 amino acids. CDR3 amino acids: CASSLTTSGRSYEQYF. The CDR3 DNA reads TGCGCCAGCAGCTTAACCACTAGCGGGAGGTCCTACGAGCAGTACTTC.

The rearrangement links TRBV29-1 to TRBJ1-1; weak D call: TRBD1 (6 bases). This CDR3 spans 13 amino acids. Germline V gives CDR1 SQVTM, CDR2 ANQGSEA. Trimming shortened V by 4 bases and J by 1 base, and 10 bases separated the two germline ends. The CDR3 region is CSVGGHQNTEAFF. The CDR3 bases are TGCAGCGTTGGGGGACACCAGAACACTGAAGCTTTCTTT.

The chain joins TRBV4-3 to TRBJ2-1, with 7 bases aligning to TRBD2. The CDR3 extends over 17 amino acids. In germline, CDR1 is LGHNA, CDR2 YSLEER. V shed 0 bases and J 7 bases; nucleotides not matched to a gene: 12. CDR3 protein: CASSQDEGGPSGNEQFF. In nucleotides, the CDR3 is TGCGCCAGCAGCCAAGATGAGGGAGGGCCATCCGGGAATGAGCAGTTCTTC.

This clone has a single count. The chain combines TRBV5-1 with TRBJ2-2; tentative D call: TRBD2 (6 bases). CDR3 length equals 16 residues. The ends were cut back, 0 bases at V and 2 bases at J, with 11 bases in the middle. CDR1 is SGHRS, CDR2 YFSETQ, per germline. The CDR3 DNA sequence: TGCGCCAGCAGCTTGGTGCCAGCGGGTAACACCGGGGAGCTGTTTTTT. It specifies CASSLVPAGNTGELFF.

V usage is TRBV5-1 and J usage is TRBJ2-5; D might be TRBD1 (6 bases). The J call may be faulty, since TRBJ2-7 better matches the DNA end. Per the germline V gene, CDR1 is SGHRS and CDR2 is YFSETQ. The CDR3 sequence is 12 residues long. This CDR3 is CASSRTDYEQYF. The CDR3 bases are TGCGCCAGCAGCCGGACAGACTACGAGCAGTACTTC.

The gene calls are TRBV7-9 and TRBJ1-1; 8 bases match TRBD1. The germline CDR1 and CDR2 sequences are SEHNR and FQNEAQ (reference sequence). CDR3 length equals 14 residues. Trimming at V came to 5 bases and at J to 3 bases, leaving 5 bases not matched to a gene. The CDR3 DNA follows: TGTGCCAGCAGCGTGGGACAGGAGGACACTGAAGCTTTCTTT. Residues: CASSVGQEDTEAFF. Full variable domain (missing parts from reference TRBV7-9 and TRBJ1-1): DTGVSQNPRHKITKRGQNVTFRCDPISEHNRLYWYRQTLGQGPEFLTYFQNEAQLEKSRLLSDRFSAERPKGSFSTLEIQRTEQGDSAMYLCASSVGQEDTEAFFGQGTRLTVV.

The V gene is TRBV9, the J gene TRBJ1-2; D uncertain. The CDR3 is 13 residues long. The V gene lost 5 bases and the J gene lost 4 bases, with 12 bases spanning the gap. Germline-derived CDR1 and CDR2 are SGDLS and YYNGEE. This CDR3 is CASSQFSGYGYTF. For the CDR3, the DNA is TGTGCCAGCAGTCAATTCTCGGGCTATGGCTACACCTTC.

This clone appeared once. V is TRBV18 and J is TRBJ1-5, with 9 bases aligning to TRBD1. J gave up 2 bases and V 5 bases, and 4 bases lay outside the gene matches. CDR1 KGHSH and CDR2 LQKENI come from the germline V gene. The CDR3 has 15 residues. The CDR3 DNA reads TGTGCCAGCTCAAGGGACAGGGTTGGCAATCAGCCCCAGCATTTT. It encodes CASSRDRVGNQPQHF.

This sequence joins TRBV9 and TRBJ2-3; 12 bases are a match to TRBD2. J gave up 7 bases and V 3 bases, and 6 bases lay outside the gene matches. The CDR3 is made up of 15 amino acids. The germline CDR1 and CDR2 sequences are SGDLS and YYNGEE. For the CDR3, the DNA is TGTGCCAGCAGCGAGACTAGCGGGGGACCGAATACGCAGTATTTT. Protein product: CASSETSGGPNTQYF.